This record looks at one T cell receptor (beta chain) sequence and its context. This entry is derived from a study of blood T cell repertoires in COVID-19. Study-level information: The United States, Italy and Spain supplied acute and convalescent COVID-19 samples.

Participants came from roughly 25 US areas, aged roughly 18 to 89 years. Participant-given clinical history determined each cohort assignment. In the original analysis: For nucleated cells, counts were estimated from reference gene primer amplification. The repertoire was sequenced with immunoSEQ multiplex PCR; TCRdb's copy has only in-frame clones and lacks some. That table gives V, J and clone size, and the DNA gave D and trimming. Of a few hundred thousand clones in the sample, roughly 87% are singletons; the top ten hold 10%. Germline-derived CDR1 and CDR2 are MNHEY and SMNVEV (reference sequence). Trimming removed 6 bases at V and 6 bases at J, with 18 bases between. This CDR3 comprises 15 residues.

The chain couples TRBV27 to TRBJ2-4, with D possibly matching TRBD2 (7 bases). Specimen: PBMCs or T cells enriched from blood (not recorded which). The sequence derives from a man between 18 and 35 years old with acute COVID-19. DNA for the CDR3: TGTGCCAGCAGCCTGAGTGGGGGGGGCGGAAACATTCAGTACTTC. Amino acid sequence: CASSLSGGGGNIQYF.